These 3 T cell receptor beta chains originate from one sample sequenced in a study of blood T cell repertoires in COVID-19. Sequenced by immunoSEQ multiplex PCR; TCRdb stores in-frame clones only, minus some. The sample includes approximately 240,000 clones, nearly 85% of them seen just once. The sequencing input was peripheral blood. The receptors shown here come from a human donor in a cohort sampled during active COVID-19.

The chain employs TRBV3-1 (or the pseudogene TRBV3-2) and TRBJ1-2, with 10 bases that match TRBD1. V lost 2 bases, J lost 2 bases, and 5 bases stayed unmatched. Germline assignment: CDR1 LGHDT and CDR2 YNNKEL (reference sequence). The CDR3 has 16 amino acids. The CDR3 nucleotides read TGTGCCAGCAGCCAAACCTGGACAGGGGGGAACTATGGCTACACCTTC. Translated, it gives CASSQTWTGGNYGYTF.

The rearrangement joins TRBV15 to TRBJ1-3; the D gene is possibly TRBD1 (5 bases). V was cut by 3 bases and J by 0 bases, with 12 bases left in between. CDR1 and CDR2 (germline): LNHNV, YYDKDF (reference sequence). The CDR3 runs 16 residues. The CDR3 DNA is TGTGCCACCAGCAGGGTGACAGAATCCTCTGGAAACACCATATATTTT. Protein: CATSRVTESSGNTIYF.

At least ten counts were recorded for this clone. J is TRBJ1-1 and V is TRBV19; D unresolved. From germline, CDR1 is LNHDA and CDR2 SQIVND (reference sequence). The CDR3 is made up of 11 amino acids. V lost 7 bases and J lost 5, with 8 bases in between. The CDR3 loop reads CASISGTEAFF. The CDR3 bases are TGTGCCAGTATATCGGGGACTGAAGCTTTCTTT.